The text below deals with one T cell receptor beta chain. Its specificity is unknown. The data derive from a study of beta chain features in type 1 diabetes. Study-wide points: Among all four CD4+ subsets, Type 1 diabetes patients had TCRB CDR3s that were moderately but significantly shorter. Relative to healthy donors, patients appeared to have naive, central memory and Treg TCRB repertoires that were more similar. Cells with high TCR expression could be over-represented by cDNA sequencing.

All of the isolated RNA was reverse transcribed, so expressed TCRB transcripts were sequenced. Repertoires were generated with immunoSEQ multiplex PCR, while TCRdb's copy carries only in-frame clones and drops some. The table records approximately 600,000 clones, around 12% of them present only once. The V end was cut by 6 bases, the J end by 2 bases, with 10 bases between. Looked up from germline, CDR1 is SNHLY and CDR2 is FYNNEI. This CDR3 contains 13 residues. The sequencing input was naive CD4+ T cells from blood. The receptor comes from a man aged 25 to 45 with type 1 diabetes. This sequence joins TRBV2 and TRBJ2-5; D gene uncertain. CDR3 in amino acids: CASRKGQQETQYF. The CDR3 bases are TGTGCCAGCAGGAAGGGTCAGCAAGAGACCCAGTACTTC.